The present T cell receptor (beta chain) was sequenced within a study of cytomegalovirus exposure and HLA in healthy donors. Study background: Per a later analysis, the approximately 620 first-cohort and fewer than 150 validation repertoires shared one platform. Study-level results: Accounts indicate the classifier identified cytomegalovirus status with strong specificity and sensitivity. The authors listed around 150 TCR beta chains as cytomegalovirus-associated. Subsequent analysis of the 120 or so validation repertoires found a tendency for first-cohort TCR clusters to co-occur.

A remark on this clone: Its antigen is not known.

Data came from immunoSEQ multiplex PCR; TCRdb stores just in-frame clones and leaves some out. This table holds just under 150,000 clones, about 87% found once. The clonotype originates from a man between 18 and 35 years old in good health and CMV-seropositive. The sequencing input was PBMCs.

The CDR3 reads CASSPGGMADTQYF. In DNA form, the CDR3 reads TGTGCCAGCTCACCAGGGGGGATGGCAGATACGCAGTATTTT. The chain couples TRBV18 to TRBJ2-3, with a tentative D call TRBD2 (6 bases). This CDR3 comprises 14 residues. The germline V gene encodes CDR1 KGHSH and CDR2 LQKENI. Trimming took 2 bases from V and 4 from J, leaving 10 bases between them.